One sample yielded the 20 T cell receptor beta chains listed below, sequenced in a study of beta chain features in type 1 diabetes. The antigens for these receptors are not known. Investigators reverse transcribed all isolated RNA, so they sequenced expressed TCRB transcripts. Method: immunoSEQ multiplex PCR; TCRdb's copy keeps in-frame clones and lacks some. The data show hundreds of thousands of clones, approximately 15% seen once. Findings and caveats of the study: All four CD4+ subsets from Type 1 diabetes patients carried moderately but significantly shorter TCRB CDR3s.

Sequencing was performed on naive CD4+ T cells from blood. Source of these receptors: a man aged 18 to 29 with type 1 diabetes.

This clone was observed a few times. This chain uses TRBV10-3 with TRBJ1-6, with D possibly matching TRBD1 (6 bases). CDR1 and CDR2 (germline): ENHRY, SYGVKD. The CDR3 runs to 15 residues. The V gene lost 6 bases and the J gene lost 7 bases, with 16 bases spanning the gap. The CDR3 coding sequence is TGTGCCATCAGCCTAGGGACAAGGGAGAATTCACCCCTCCACTTT. This encodes CAISLGTRENSPLHF.

The V gene is TRBV29-1, the J gene TRBJ2-1; 12 nucleotides match TRBD2. The CDR3 sequence is 16 residues long. V shed 5 bases and J 2 bases; nucleotides not matched to a gene: 7. Germline CDR1 and CDR2: SQVTM and ANQGSEA. The CDR3 nucleotides read TGCAGCGTTATCCCGCTAGCGGGGGGGCCCTACAATGAGCAGTTCTTC. As protein: CSVIPLAGGPYNEQFF.

This clone was picked up a small number of times. The chain carries TRBV7-9 and TRBJ2-7; D is undetermined. The CDR3 runs 13 residues. Trimming shortened V by 1 base and J by 4 bases, and 8 bases separated the two germline ends. Germline lookup yields CDR1 SEHNR and CDR2 FQNEAQ (reference sequence). CDR3 DNA: TGTGCCAGCAGCTTAGTGGGCCTTTACGAGCAGTACTTC. It is translated as CASSLVGLYEQYF.

The CDR3 DNA reads TGTGCCAGCTCACCCGGGACTGACTCCTACGAGCAGTACTTC. This sequence encodes CASSPGTDSYEQYF. The V gene is TRBV18, the J gene TRBJ2-7, with TRBD2 as a possible D gene (6 bases). Germline CDR1 reads KGHSH; CDR2 reads LQKENI. The CDR3 consists of 14 residues. V was pared by 3 bases and J by 0 bases, with 9 bases between.

The chain has TRBV18 and TRBJ1-2, with no clear D. CDR1 is KGHSH and CDR2 is LQKENI in the germline V gene. The CDR3 length is 12 residues. With 4 bases removed from V and 7 bases from J, the gap between germline ends came to 10 bases. The CDR3 region is CASSLLSGGYTF. The CDR3, as DNA: TGTGCCAGCTCACTATTGTCCGGTGGCTACACCTTC.

This rearrangement joins TRBV30 to TRBJ2-5, with 8 bases that match TRBD2. CDR3 length: 14 residues. The junction had 11 bases not matched to a gene; V was cut back by 4 bases and J by 7 bases. The germline V gene has CDR1 GTSNPN and CDR2 SVGIG (reference sequence). The CDR3 DNA reads TGTGCCTGGAAGGTCGGGGGGGCCGGCGCGACCCAGTACTTC. Protein: CAWKVGGAGATQYF.

This clone was detected a few times. CDR3 DNA sequence: TGTGCCAGCCGACTAGGACTAGCCTACGAGCAGTACTTC. This translates into CASRLGLAYEQYF. The V gene is TRBV25-1, the J gene TRBJ2-7, with 7 bases lining up with TRBD2. There are 13 residues in the CDR3. V shed 8 bases and J 2 bases; nucleotides not matched to a gene: 6. Germline assignment: CDR1 MGHDK and CDR2 SYGVNS.

This sequence joins TRBV28 and TRBJ1-2; TRBD1 might be the D (6 bases). CDR1 and CDR2 (germline): MDHEN, SYDVKM. The CDR3 spans 15 residues. V was trimmed by 3 bases and J by 6 bases, leaving 17 bases between them. CDR3 DNA: TGTGCCAGCAGTTTGGACGGCGGGGGGCTGGATGGCTACACCTTC. It translates to CASSLDGGGLDGYTF.

The sample holds a few counts of this clone. J is TRBJ2-5 and V is TRBV7-8; a weak D match, TRBD1 (5 bases). This CDR3 has 13 amino acids. Germline loops: CDR1 SGHVS, CDR2 FQNEAQ. V lost 0 bases and J lost 5, with 7 bases in between. The CDR3 DNA is TGTGCCAGCAGCTTAGCTTACAGGGAGACCCAGTACTTC. It is translated as CASSLAYRETQYF. The full variable domain, rest sourced from reference TRBV7-8 and TRBJ2-5, is GAGVSQSPRYKVAKRGQDVALRCDPISGHVSLFWYQQALGQGPEFLTYFQNEAQLDKSGLPSDRFFAERPEGSVSTLKIQRTQQEDSAVYLCASSLAYRETQYFGPGTRLLVL.

V and J are TRBV30 and TRBJ2-1; D is uncertain. CDR1 is GTSNPN, CDR2 SVGIG, per germline (reference sequence). The CDR3 contains 12 residues. With 4 bases removed from V and 10 bases from J, the gap between germline ends came to 14 bases. The CDR3 here is CAWTMSSQEQFF. The CDR3 DNA reads TGTGCCTGGACCATGTCTTCCCAGGAGCAGTTCTTC.

This clone was observed a handful of times. The V gene is TRBV29-1, the J gene TRBJ2-1; D might be TRBD2 (6 bases). This CDR3 region has 14 residues. Germline V lookup: CDR1 SQVTM, CDR2 ANQGSEA. With 5 bases removed from V and 3 bases from J, the gap between germline ends came to 14 bases. The CDR3 DNA sequence: TGCAGCGTTCCCACGAGGGGACTCTACAATGAGCAGTTCTTC. It specifies CSVPTRGLYNEQFF.

This clone was observed a few times. The V call is TRBV18, the J call TRBJ2-1; 9 bases match TRBD2. The CDR3 loop spans 14 amino acids. After removal of 6 bases from V and 7 bases from J, the junction contained 7 bases not matched to a gene. Germline V gene sequence: CDR1 KGHSH, CDR2 LQKENI. The DNA for the CDR3 is TGTGCCAGCTCCCCGACTAGCGGAGCTAATGAGCAGTTCTTC. Residues: CASSPTSGANEQFF.

The chain combines TRBV30 with TRBJ2-1; D gene ambiguous. V shed 4 bases and J shed 15 bases, with 19 bases lying between them. Germline V gene data show CDR1 as GTSNPN and CDR2 as SVGIG (reference sequence). The CDR3 is 12 amino acids. The CDR3 loop is CAWTPSVLHLFF. The CDR3 DNA reads as TGTGCCTGGACCCCATCAGTCCTCCACCTGTTCTTC.

This clone was recorded only once. The chain uses TRBV6-5 and TRBJ1-5; D uncertain. Trimming left V 5 bases short and J 5 bases short, with 10 bases between. Germline V gene lookup returns CDR1 MNHEY and CDR2 SVGAGI. The CDR3 contains 13 residues. CDR3 DNA: TGTGCCAGCAGTGAGAGCGGGGATCAGCCCCAGCATTTT. Translation: CASSESGDQPQHF.

This clone appeared a few times. The V gene is TRBV7-9, the J gene TRBJ1-1; 8 nucleotides match TRBD1. V lost 4 bases, J lost 8 bases, and 6 bases stayed unmatched. From germline, CDR1 is SEHNR and CDR2 FQNEAQ (reference sequence). The CDR3 is 13 residues long. This CDR3 is CASSSRTGKEAFF. DNA for the CDR3: TGTGCCAGCAGCTCGCGGACAGGGAAGGAAGCTTTCTTT.

Only a few counts were recorded for this clone. V gene TRBV5-4 combines with J gene TRBJ1-1; D is perhaps TRBD1 (5 bases). From germline, CDR1 is SGHNT and CDR2 YYREEE (reference sequence). The CDR3 has 11 residues. V was clipped by 4 bases and J by 7 bases, with 8 bases between them. This chain's CDR3 is CASSLRDEAFF. The CDR3 nucleotides are TGTGCCAGCAGCCTCAGGGATGAAGCTTTCTTT.

This clone was observed a few times. V is TRBV27 and J is TRBJ2-4; TRBD2 aligns across 13 bases. The CDR3 runs to 18 residues. V was pared by 6 bases and J by 6 bases, with 14 bases of the junction left unmatched. Per germline, CDR1 MNHEY and CDR2 SMNVEV (reference sequence). For the CDR3, the DNA is TGTGCCAGCAGATCGCAACTAGCGGGGGGGCGGTTCTTAAACATTCAGTACTTC. It codes for CASRSQLAGGRFLNIQYF.

The rearrangement links TRBV7-6 to TRBJ2-1; possibly TRBD2 for D (7 bases). The CDR3 extends over 17 amino acids. Germline values: CDR1 SGHVS, CDR2 FNYEAQ. V dropped 6 bases and J dropped 4 bases, with 22 bases sitting between them. The CDR3 coding sequence is TGTGCCAGCAGTCTTCCCTTGAGGGGGGGATCTTACAATGAGCAGTTCTTC. Protein product: CASSLPLRGGSYNEQFF.

This clone was found a few times. The chain employs TRBV4-3 and TRBJ2-1; 11 bases map to TRBD2. Germline trimming cut 1 base from V and 8 bases from J; bases unmatched to any gene: 4. Germline CDR1 LGHNA, CDR2 YSLEER. This CDR3 region has 15 residues. The CDR3 region has the DNA TGCGCCAGCAGCCAAGCTAGCGGGGGGTCCTATGAGCAGTTCTTC. This translates into CASSQASGGSYEQFF.

This clone was seen more than once but under ten times. V and J are TRBV5-4 and TRBJ2-5; no clear D. V dropped 4 bases and J dropped 5 bases, with 15 bases sitting between them. The CDR3 extends over 14 amino acids. CDR1 is SGHNT, CDR2 YYREEE, per germline (reference sequence). Here the CDR3 reads CASSQGSVGETQYF. CDR3 nucleotides: TGTGCCAGCAGCCAAGGATCCGTCGGGGAGACCCAGTACTTC. Full variable domain (remainder filled in from reference TRBV5-4 and TRBJ2-5): ETGVTQSPTHLIKTRGQQVTLRCSSQSGHNTVSWYQQALGQGPQFIFQYYREEENGRGNFPPRFSGLQFPNYSSELNVNALELDDSALYLCASSQGSVGETQYFGPGTRLLVL.